This TCR beta chain was sequenced for a study of radiotherapy plus CTLA-4 blockade in lung cancer. Study-level background: For 18% of patients, objective responses occurred, and around 31% had disease control. Overall study results and limits: Clones of tumor-derived TCRs expanded in blood after radiotherapy plus ipilimumab. Early clone dynamics of blood T cells, plus interferon-beta, reportedly predicted response best.

To note about this clone: Its antigen is as yet unknown.

The CDR3 consists of 13 residues. The V gene lost 2 bases and the J gene lost 12 bases, with 14 bases spanning the gap. Germline CDR1 MDHEN, CDR2 SYDVKM. The study gave focal radiation plus ipilimumab CTLA-4 blockade to patients with chemo-refractory metastatic non-small-cell lung cancer. Assay used: immunoSEQ multiplex PCR; TCRdb lists only in-frame clones, some missing. The sample includes tens of thousands of clones, about 80% of them seen just once. This specimen was peripheral blood, taken from a patient treated with radiotherapy plus ipilimumab. The TCR comes from a human donor with non-small cell lung cancer who had stable disease on radiotherapy plus ipilimumab. The chain combines TRBV28 with TRBJ2-1, with D possibly TRBD2 on 6 matching bases. Here the CDR3 reads CASSLGGGGGQFF. The CDR3 coding sequence is TGTGCCAGCAGTTTAGGGGGAGGTGGCGGGCAGTTCTTC.